The rows below give T cell receptor beta chains drawn from one sample of a study of breast tumors, draining lymph nodes, adjacent tissues. TCRdb re-called the multiplex PCR reads with MiXCR, one entry per CDR3 protein. The profile covers 100,000 or so distinct CDR3 sequences, with less than 25% appearing a single time and around 1.2% taken by the ten largest. The sequencing input was axillary lymph node tissue. Source of these receptors: a female donor with breast cancer. Some clones in this sample may be carry-over from other donors' samples. Both conserved end residues are part of each CDR3. The order of the fields is clone size, V gene, CDR3 protein. Rows give clone size only sometimes, using once, few, many, or a class for an expanded clone.

clone_size: -
v_call: TRBV6-1
cdr3_aa: CASSGLRDLSPLHF

clone_size: many
v_call: TRBV10-3
cdr3_aa: CAISEYSYGYTF

clone_size: many
v_call: TRBV5-8
cdr3_aa: CASSPSGRGTDTQYF

clone_size: -
v_call: TRBV27
cdr3_aa: CASSALTSGRFAGELFF

clone_size: many
v_call: TRBV20-1
cdr3_aa: CSARGSNYGYTF

clone_size: many
v_call: TRBV10-3
cdr3_aa: CAISETTGTSGGERDTQYF

clone_size: many
v_call: TRBV20-1
cdr3_aa: CSALRLAGGPHEQYF

clone_size: -
v_call: TRBV18
cdr3_aa: CASSPRTAAHEQYF

clone_size: many
v_call: TRBV4-2
cdr3_aa: CASSQGGLSSSYNEQFF

clone_size: once
v_call: TRBV28
cdr3_aa: CASSFHVTSGYNEQFF

clone_size: once
v_call: TRBV6-6
cdr3_aa: CASSYPTGNQPQHF

clone_size: many
v_call: TRBV2
cdr3_aa: CASGGDQPQHF

clone_size: -
v_call: TRBV20-1
cdr3_aa: CGAPPGLAGVEEQFF

clone_size: once
v_call: TRBV18
cdr3_aa: CASPGQGATDTQYF

clone_size: many
v_call: TRBV4-1
cdr3_aa: CASSQVYDGPYEQYF

clone_size: many
v_call: TRBV19
cdr3_aa: CASSIDRWAGELFF

clone_size: many
v_call: TRBV12-3/TRBV12-4
cdr3_aa: CASSSHRGLGYGYTF

clone_size: -
v_call: TRBV28
cdr3_aa: CASSPHRQGGGEQFF

clone_size: many
v_call: TRBV7-9
cdr3_aa: CASSAALSHEQFF